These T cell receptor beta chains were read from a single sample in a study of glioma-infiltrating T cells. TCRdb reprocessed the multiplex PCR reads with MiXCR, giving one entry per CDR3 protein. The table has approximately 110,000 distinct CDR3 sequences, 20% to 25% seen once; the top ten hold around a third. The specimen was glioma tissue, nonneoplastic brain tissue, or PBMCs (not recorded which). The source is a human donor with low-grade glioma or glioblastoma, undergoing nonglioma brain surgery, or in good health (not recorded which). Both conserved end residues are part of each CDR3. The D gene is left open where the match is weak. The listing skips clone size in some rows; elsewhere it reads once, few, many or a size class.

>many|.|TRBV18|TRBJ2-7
TGTGCCAGCTCACCATATCGGACCTACGAGCAGTACTTC
CASSPYRTYEQYF
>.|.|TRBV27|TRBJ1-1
TGTGCCAGCAGTTTTACCGGGACAAACACTGAAGCTTTCTTT
CASSFTGTNTEAFF
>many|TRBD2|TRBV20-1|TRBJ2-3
TGCAGTGCTCGGCGCGGCGGGAGAATTGGAGATACGCAGTATTTT
CSARRGGRIGDTQYF
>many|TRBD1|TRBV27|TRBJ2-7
TGTGCCAGCAGTCCTCCGCGGAGGCAGGGGGTCTCCGAGCAGTACTTC
CASSPPRRQGVSEQYF
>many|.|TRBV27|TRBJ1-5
TGTGCCAGCAGTCGCTCCGGACAGTCCCTGGGGCCCCAGCATTTT
CASSRSGQSLGPQHF
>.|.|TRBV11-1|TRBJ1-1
TGTGCCAGCAGCTTAGGGGGTCCCACTGAAGCTTTCTTT
CASSLGGPTEAFF
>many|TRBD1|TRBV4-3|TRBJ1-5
TGCGCCAGCAGCCAAGGACAGGGATTCAATCAGCCCCAGCATTTT
CASSQGQGFNQPQHF
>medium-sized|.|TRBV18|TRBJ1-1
TGTGCCAGCTCAGAACAGAACACTGAAGCTTTCTTT
CASSEQNTEAFF
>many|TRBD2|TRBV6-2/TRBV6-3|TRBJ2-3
TGTGCCAGCAGTAATCTAGCGGGAGTTCCAGATACGCAGTATTTT
CASSNLAGVPDTQYF
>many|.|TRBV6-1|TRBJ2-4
TGTGCCAGCAGTTCCGACTTAGCCAAAAACATTCAGTACTTC
CASSSDLAKNIQYF
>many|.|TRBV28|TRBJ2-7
TGTGCCAGCGCGGGGACGAAAGGCCTCTACGAGCAGTACTTC
CASAGTKGLYEQYF
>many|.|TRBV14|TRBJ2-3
TGTGCCAGCAGCCCCCAGGCAGATACGCAGTATTTT
CASSPQADTQYF
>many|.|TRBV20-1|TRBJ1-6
TGCAGTGCTAGAGACACGGGGCCGAACAAGCCTTCTTATAATTCACCCCTCCACTTT
CSARDTGPNKPSYNSPLHF
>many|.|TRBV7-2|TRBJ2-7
TGTGCCAGCAGCTTAAGGCGGGGACCCCACTACGAGCAGTACTTC
CASSLRRGPHYEQYF
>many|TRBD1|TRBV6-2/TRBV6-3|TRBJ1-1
TGTGCCAGCAGTTACTCTCAGGGGGGCACTGAAGCTTTCTTT
CASSYSQGGTEAFF
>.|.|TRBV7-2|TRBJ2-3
TGTGCCAGCAACCTAGGGACCTCCACAGATACGCAGTATTTT
CASNLGTSTDTQYF
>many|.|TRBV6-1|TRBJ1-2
TGTGCCAGCAGTGAGGGAGGGGGAGGAGAAGGCTACACCTTC
CASSEGGGGEGYTF
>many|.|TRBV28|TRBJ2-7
TGTGCCAGCAGAACCCCAGGGTGGGCCTACGAGCAGTACTTC
CASRTPGWAYEQYF
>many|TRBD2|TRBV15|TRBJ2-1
TGTGCCACCAGCAGAGTTTCTAGCGGGAGGTACAATGAGCAGTTCTTC
CATSRVSSGRYNEQFF
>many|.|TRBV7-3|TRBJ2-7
TGTGCCAGCAGCTTAATAGTAAGCGGCGAGCAGTACTTC
CASSLIVSGEQYF
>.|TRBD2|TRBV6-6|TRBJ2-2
TGTGCCAGAAGCCCCACCCACTTGGCGGGAGGGCCCGCCGGGGAGCTGTTTTTT
CARSPTHLAGGPAGELFF
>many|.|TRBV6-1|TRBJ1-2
TGTGCCAGCAGTGAGAACAGCTATGGCTACACCTTC
CASSENSYGYTF
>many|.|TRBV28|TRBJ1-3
TGTGCCAGCAGGCCCCCCCGGCGAAACACCATATATTTT
CASRPPRRNTIYF
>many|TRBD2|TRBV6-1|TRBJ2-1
TGTGCCAGCAGACTAGCGGGGGGGGCCAATGAGCAGTTCTTC
CASRLAGGANEQFF
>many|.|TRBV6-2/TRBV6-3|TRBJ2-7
TGTGCCAGCGGGTCCTACGAGCAGTACTTC
CASGSYEQYF
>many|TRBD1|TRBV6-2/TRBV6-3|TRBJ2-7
TGTGCCAGCAGTGACCCGGGACAGGGGCCCTACGAGCAGTACTTC
CASSDPGQGPYEQYF
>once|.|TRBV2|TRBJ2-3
TGTGCCAGCAGACCCCCGGGAGAGACCACAGATACGCAGTATTTT
CASRPPGETTDTQYF
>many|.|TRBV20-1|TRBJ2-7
TGCAGTGCTAGAGAGGACCGCGCCGAGCAGTACTTC
CSAREDRAEQYF
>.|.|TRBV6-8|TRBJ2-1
TGTGCCAGCAGTTACCGAACAGGGGAGCAGTTCTTC
CASSYRTGEQFF
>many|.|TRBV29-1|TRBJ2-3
TGCAGCGCGGGCCTGGACACAGATACGCAGTATTTT
CSAGLDTDTQYF
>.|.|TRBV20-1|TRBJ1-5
TGCAGTGATAGAGGGGCACGGAATCAGACCCAGCATTTT
CSDRGARNQTQHF
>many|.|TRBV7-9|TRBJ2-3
TGTGCCAGCAGCTTAAGTGGGCAGGGGACGACAGATACGCAGTATTTT
CASSLSGQGTTDTQYF
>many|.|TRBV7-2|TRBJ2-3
TGTGCCAGCAGCTCGGACTGGACTGGCACAGATACGCAGTATTTT
CASSSDWTGTDTQYF
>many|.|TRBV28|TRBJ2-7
TGTGCCAGCAGTTTATACCAGACGAGCTCCTACGAGCAGTACTTC
CASSLYQTSSYEQYF
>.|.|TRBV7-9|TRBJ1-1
TGTGCCAGCAGCTTAGGAGACAGTGAAGCTTTTTTT
CASSLGDSEAFF
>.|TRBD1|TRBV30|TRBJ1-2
TGTGCCTGGACCCCTGGGCAGGGGGCGCCTGGCTACACCTTC
CAWTPGQGAPGYTF
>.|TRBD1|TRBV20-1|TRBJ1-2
TGCAGTGCTAGTCTCGGGACAGAACGGGGCTACACCTTC
CSASLGTERGYTF
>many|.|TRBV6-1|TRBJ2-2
TGTGCCAGCAGTTATGAGGGCTCCGGGGAGCTGTTTTTT
CASSYEGSGELFF
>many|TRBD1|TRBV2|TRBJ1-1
TGTGCCAGCAGTTTCTCCGGGACAGTGAACACTGAAGCTTTCTTT
CASSFSGTVNTEAFF
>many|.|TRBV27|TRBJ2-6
TGTGCCAGCAGAAAACCCGGGACAAACTCTGGGGCCAACGTCCTGACTTTC
CASRKPGTNSGANVLTF
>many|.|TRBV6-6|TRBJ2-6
TGTGCCAGCAGTTACTCGATGTCCTCTGGGGCCAACGTCCTGACTTTC
CASSYSMSSGANVLTF
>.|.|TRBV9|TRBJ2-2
TGTGCCAGCAGCGTATCTAATACAGGGAGGGTCACCGGGGAGCTGTTTTTT
CASSVSNTGRVTGELFF
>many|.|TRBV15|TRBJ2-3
TGTGCCACCAGCAGAGATCCTCCTTCGACCACAGATACGCAGTATTTT
CATSRDPPSTTDTQYF
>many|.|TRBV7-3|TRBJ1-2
TGTGCCAGCAGCTTAACCGGGGGCATGAACTATGGCTACACCTTC
CASSLTGGMNYGYTF
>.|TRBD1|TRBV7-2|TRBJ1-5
TGTGCCAGCAGCCATCAGGGGGACGATCAGCCCCAGCATTTT
CASSHQGDDQPQHF
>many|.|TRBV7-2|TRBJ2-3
TGTGCCAGCAGCTTAACTATTTACGATACGCAGTATTTT
CASSLTIYDTQYF
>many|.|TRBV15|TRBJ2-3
TGTGCCACCAGCAGATTGACAAGCACAGATACGCAGTATTTT
CATSRLTSTDTQYF
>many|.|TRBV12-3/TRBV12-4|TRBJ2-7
TGTGCCAGCAGTTCTGGAGGGTACGAGCAGTACTTC
CASSSGGYEQYF